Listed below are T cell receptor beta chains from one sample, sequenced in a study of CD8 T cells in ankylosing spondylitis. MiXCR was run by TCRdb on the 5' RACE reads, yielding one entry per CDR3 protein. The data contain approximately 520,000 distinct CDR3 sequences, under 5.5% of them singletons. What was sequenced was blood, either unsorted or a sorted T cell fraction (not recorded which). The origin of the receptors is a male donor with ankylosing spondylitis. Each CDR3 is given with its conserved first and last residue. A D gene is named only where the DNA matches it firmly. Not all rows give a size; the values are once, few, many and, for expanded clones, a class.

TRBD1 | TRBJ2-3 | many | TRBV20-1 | CSASGDRVSDTQYF | TGCAGTGCTAGTGGGGACAGGGTGTCAGATACGCAGTATTTT
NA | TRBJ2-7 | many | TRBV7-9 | CASSFQAYEQYF | TGTGCCAGCAGCTTTCAAGCATACGAGCAGTACTTC
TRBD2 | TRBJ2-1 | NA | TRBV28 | CASITARASGSSSYNEQFF | TGTGCCAGCATTACGGCCCGGGCTAGCGGGTCTAGCTCCTACAATGAGCAGTTCTTC
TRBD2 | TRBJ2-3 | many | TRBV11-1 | CASSGPGTSGGPSTDTQYF | TGTGCCAGCAGCGGTCCCGGGACTAGCGGGGGGCCCAGCACAGATACGCAGTATTTT
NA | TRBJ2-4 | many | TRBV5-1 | CASSPFARSKNIQYF | TGCGCCAGCAGCCCTTTTGCTAGGTCCAAAAACATTCAGTACTTC
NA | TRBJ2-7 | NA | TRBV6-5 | CASSYMGGSYEQYF | TGTGCCAGCAGTTACATGGGAGGCTCCTACGAGCAGTACTTC
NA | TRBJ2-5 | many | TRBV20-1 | CSARGTVKETQYF | TGCAGTGCTAGAGGGACAGTAAAGGAGACCCAGTACTTC
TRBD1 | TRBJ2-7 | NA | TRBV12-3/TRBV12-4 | CASSPRGLGQYF | TGTGCCAGCAGTCCCAGGGGGCTGGGGCAGTACTTC
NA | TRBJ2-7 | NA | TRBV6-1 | CASSERHRYEQYF | TGTGCCAGCAGTGAGAGACACCGCTACGAGCAGTACTTC
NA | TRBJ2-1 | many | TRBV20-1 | CSATSRVEQFF | TGCAGTGCGACGTCCAGGGTTGAGCAGTTCTTC
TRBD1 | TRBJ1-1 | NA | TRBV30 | CAWKRTGKNTEAFF | TGTGCCTGGAAGCGGACAGGGAAGAACACTGAAGCTTTCTTT
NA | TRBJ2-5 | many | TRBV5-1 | CASSLYPLGQETQYF | TGCGCCAGCAGCTTATATCCGCTGGGCCAAGAGACCCAGTACTTC
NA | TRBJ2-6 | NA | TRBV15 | CATSRGTTGQLHVLTF | TGTGCCACCAGCAGAGGAACCACCGGACAGCTCCACGTCCTGACTTTC
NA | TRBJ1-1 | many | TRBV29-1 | CSVHGGPGDTEAFF | TGCAGCGTTCACGGGGGGCCTGGGGACACTGAAGCTTTCTTT
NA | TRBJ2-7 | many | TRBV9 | CASSVGQSEQYF | TGTGCCAGCAGCGTAGGCCAATCCGAGCAGTACTTC
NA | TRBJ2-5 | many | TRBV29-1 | CSVARGFQETQYF | TGCAGCGTTGCTCGGGGATTTCAGGAGACCCAGTACTTC
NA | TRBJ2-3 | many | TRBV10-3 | CAISIAQGGTDTQYF | TGTGCCATCAGTATAGCACAGGGTGGAACAGATACGCAGTATTTT
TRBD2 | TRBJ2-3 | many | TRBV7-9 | CASSFPSGGARDTQYF | TGTGCCAGCAGCTTCCCTAGCGGGGGGGCCAGAGATACGCAGTATTTT
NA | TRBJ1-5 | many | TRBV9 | CASSVGDSNQPQHF | TGTGCCAGCAGCGTAGGGGACAGCAATCAGCCCCAGCATTTT
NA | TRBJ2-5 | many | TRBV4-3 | CASSQDRGTSPVQYF | TGCGCCAGCAGCCAAGATCGGGGAACCTCCCCGGTCCAGTACTTC
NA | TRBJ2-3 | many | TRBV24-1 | CATSVAGEGDTQYF | TGTGCCACCAGTGTAGCAGGCGAAGGGGATACGCAGTATTTT
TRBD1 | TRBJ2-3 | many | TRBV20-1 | CSAIPGQGGDTQYF | TGCAGTGCTATACCGGGACAGGGAGGAGATACGCAGTATTTT
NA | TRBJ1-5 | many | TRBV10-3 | CAISEYEQGNQPQHF | TGTGCCATCAGTGAGTACGAGCAGGGGAATCAGCCCCAGCATTTT
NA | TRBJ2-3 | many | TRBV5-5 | CASSLHDGTQYF | TGTGCCAGCAGCTTGCATGATGGTACGCAGTATTTT
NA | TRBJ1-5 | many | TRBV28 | CASTMVGTYDQPQHF | TGTGCCAGCACCATGGTGGGGACGTATGATCAGCCCCAGCATTTT
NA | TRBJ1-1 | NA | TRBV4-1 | CASSQVGWGTEAFF | TGCGCCAGCAGCCAAGTGGGCTGGGGAACTGAAGCTTTCTTT
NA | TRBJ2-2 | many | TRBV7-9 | CASSRGPGSSGELFF | TGTGCCAGCAGCCGGGGCCCGGGATCGTCCGGGGAGCTGTTTTTT
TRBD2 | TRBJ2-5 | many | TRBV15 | CATSWSGRETQYF | TGTGCCACCAGCTGGAGCGGGAGAGAGACCCAGTACTTC
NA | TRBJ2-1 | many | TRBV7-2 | CASSLGSGVNNEQFF | TGTGCCAGCAGCTTAGGCTCCGGGGTCAACAATGAGCAGTTCTTC
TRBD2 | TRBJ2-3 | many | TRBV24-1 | CATSGAGGGRDTQYF | TGTGCCACCAGTGGGGCGGGAGGCGGCAGGGATACGCAGTATTTT
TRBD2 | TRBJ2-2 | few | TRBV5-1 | CASSLRPAGGGLSGELFF | TGCGCCAGCAGCTTGAGGCCAGCGGGAGGCGGTTTGTCCGGGGAGCTGTTTTTT
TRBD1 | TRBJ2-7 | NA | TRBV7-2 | CASSPDRTFSYEQYF | TGTGCCAGCAGCCCGGACAGGACCTTTTCCTACGAGCAGTACTTC
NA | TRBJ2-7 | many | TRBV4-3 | CASSQGWGVYEQYF | TGCGCAAGCAGCCAAGGGTGGGGTGTCTACGAGCAGTACTTC
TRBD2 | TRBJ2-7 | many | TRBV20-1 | CSAKDGTRLTYEQYF | TGCAGTGCTAAGGACGGGACTAGACTTACCTACGAGCAGTACTTC
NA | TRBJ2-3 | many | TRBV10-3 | CAITGDPYTDTQYF | TGTGCCATCACCGGGGACCCTTACACAGATACGCAGTATTTT
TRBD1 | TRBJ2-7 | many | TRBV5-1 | CASSAGTGLYEQYF | TGCGCCAGCAGCGCCGGGACAGGCCTGTACGAGCAGTACTTC
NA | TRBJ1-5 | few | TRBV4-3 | CASSQDLRVDQPQHF | TGCGCCAGCAGCCAAGATCTCCGGGTGGATCAGCCCCAGCATTTT
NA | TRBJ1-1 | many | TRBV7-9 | CASSSQGSVEAFF | TGTGCCAGCAGCTCCCAGGGATCTGTTGAAGCTTTCTTT
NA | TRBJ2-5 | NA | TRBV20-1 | CSARATGKETQYF | TGCAGTGCTAGAGCGACTGGTAAAGAGACCCAGTACTTC
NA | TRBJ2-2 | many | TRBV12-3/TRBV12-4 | CASRRGATHTGELFF | TGTGCCAGCCGTCGGGGGGCGACACACACCGGGGAGCTGTTTTTT
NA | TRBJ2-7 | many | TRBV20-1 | CSARDMKQPPDEQYF | TGCAGTGCTAGAGATATGAAACAACCTCCTGACGAGCAGTACTTC
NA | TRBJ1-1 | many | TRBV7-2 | CASAEGLNTEAFF | TGTGCCAGTGCCGAAGGGCTGAACACTGAAGCTTTCTTT